These T cell receptor beta chains were read from a single sample in a study of breast tumors, draining lymph nodes, adjacent tissues. From the multiplex PCR reads, TCRdb called clonotypes with MiXCR, one entry per CDR3 protein. The sample records a few hundred thousand distinct CDR3 sequences, 34% being singletons. What was sequenced was axillary lymph node tissue. These TCRs come from a female donor with breast cancer. Some clones in this sample may be carry-over from other donors' samples. Both conserved end residues are part of each CDR3. Fields, in order: J gene, CDR3 length, V gene, CDR3 protein.

TRBJ2-1 | 15 | TRBV6-1 | CASTRGSSDYNEQFF
TRBJ2-5 | 14 | TRBV7-6 | CASSSVAGGKTQYF
TRBJ2-6 | 18 | TRBV7-3 | CASSLTGPGAYGANVLTF
TRBJ2-7 | 12 | TRBV10-2 | CASSSNRHEQYF
TRBJ2-1 | 13 | TRBV7-9 | CASRGARVNEQFF
TRBJ2-1 | 12 | TRBV20-1 | CSARDYWVEQFF
TRBJ1-2 | 13 | TRBV6-5 | CAGSFTANYGYTF
TRBJ1-2 | 15 | TRBV3-1 | CASSQERGLGYGYTF
TRBJ1-5 | 16 | TRBV4-2 | CASSQDRGVVGQPQHF
TRBJ2-7 | 15 | TRBV4-2 | CASSQDGLAGYEQYF
TRBJ2-7 | 15 | TRBV24-1 | CATSDLRDRSYEQYF
TRBJ2-5 | 14 | TRBV7-8 | CASSVRRRQETQYF
TRBJ2-5 | 12 | TRBV20-1 | CSAGTSQETQYF
TRBJ1-4 | 13 | TRBV6-5 | CASTERGGEKLFF
TRBJ2-2 | 12 | TRBV5-5 | CASSLSGGELFF